The present TCR beta chain was sequenced within a study of T-cell reconstitution after alpha-beta-depleted transplantation in children. Preparation of the TCRbeta library used unique molecular identifiers. TCRdb ran MiXCR on the PCR reads and lists one entry per CDR3 protein. The sample contains approximately 350,000 distinct CDR3 sequences, about 14% of which appear only once. Looked up from germline, CDR1 is MGHDK and CDR2 is SYGVNS. Trimming removed 2 bases at V and 9 bases at J, with 8 bases between. This CDR3 region has 12 residues. This clonotype showed up many times. The chain links TRBV25-1 to TRBJ2-1; perhaps TRBD1 as D (6 bases). The sample in question was PBMCs, obtained from the stem cell graft. This sequence was found in a human donor who donated a stem cell graft to a child with Fanconi anemia. The CDR3 DNA follows: TGTGCCAGCAGTGAAGAAGGGGGTGAGCAGTTCTTC. It specifies CASSEEGGEQFF.